This passage covers 30 T cell receptor beta chains from one sample sequenced in a study of blood T cells in healthy people across ages. The authors ran a second PCR of about 7 to 11 cycles using a sample-barcoded 5' primer and a J-beta primer mix. MiXCR, applied by TCRdb to the 5' RACE reads, yields one record per CDR3 protein. The profile covers 1.8 million or so distinct CDR3 sequences, with 39% appearing a single time and 20% to 25% taken by the ten largest. Sequencing was performed on blood. These receptors all stem from a human donor in good health.

V usage is TRBV7-2 and J usage is TRBJ2-3; 8 positions agree with TRBD2. Trimming cost V 5 bases and J 7 bases; bases outside gene matches: 23. The germline V gene encodes CDR1 SGHTA and CDR2 FQGNSA. The CDR3 extends over 19 amino acids. CDR3 in amino acids: CASSPQRGLAKRSLYTQYF. The CDR3 region has the DNA TGTGCCAGCAGCCCCCAGCGGGGGCTAGCTAAGCGTTCTCTGTATACGCAGTATTTT.

In its sample, this clonotype was seen a few times. The chain is built from TRBV30 and TRBJ2-7; unclear D gene. This CDR3 has 14 amino acids. Looked up from germline, CDR1 is GTSNPN and CDR2 is SVGIG (reference sequence). The V gene lost 2 bases and the J gene lost 1 base, with 12 bases spanning the gap. CDR3 region: CAWSFSERSYEQYF. CDR3 in DNA: TGTGCCTGGAGTTTCAGTGAACGGTCCTACGAGCAGTACTTC.

The chain is built from TRBV28 and TRBJ2-7; D gene ambiguous. V dropped 3 bases and J dropped 2 bases, with 8 bases sitting between them. CDR1 MDHEN and CDR2 SYDVKM come from the germline V gene. The CDR3 is 13 residues long. The CDR3 DNA follows: TGTGCCAGCAGTTTTTCCAGACCCTACGAGCAGTACTTC. Translation: CASSFSRPYEQYF.

The chain carries TRBV6-2 or TRBV6-3 and TRBJ2-7; D ambiguous. The CDR3 contains 13 residues. The V end was cut by 1 base, the J end by 5 bases, with 9 bases between. The germline V gene encodes CDR1 MNHEY and CDR2 SVGEGT. The CDR3 DNA sequence: TGTGCCAGCAGTTACTTCAGGTCGCACGAGCAGTACTTC. This codes for CASSYFRSHEQYF.

This clonotype was detected only a few times. The chain is built from TRBV6-5 and TRBJ1-1; D unresolved. This CDR3 has 13 residues. Germline V gene sequence: CDR1 MNHEY, CDR2 SVGAGI. V shed 5 bases and J shed 5 bases, with 12 bases lying between them. CDR3 coding DNA: TGTGCCAGCAGTACGGTCCTAGGGACTGAAGCTTTCTTT. This codes for CASSTVLGTEAFF.

The J gene is TRBJ2-1, the V gene TRBV4-3, with D unresolved. Trimming took 1 base from V and 10 from J, leaving 11 bases between them. The V gene's germline CDR1 is LGHNA and CDR2 YSLEER. CDR3 length: 13 amino acids. CDR3 region: CASSQAMYGEQFF. Here the CDR3 DNA reads TGCGCCAGCAGCCAAGCGATGTACGGGGAGCAGTTCTTC.

This chain connects TRBV4-3 to TRBJ2-2, with D possibly matching TRBD2 (5 bases). With 9 bases removed from V and 7 bases from J, the gap between germline ends came to 18 bases. Germline lookup yields CDR1 LGHNA and CDR2 YSLEER. CDR3 size: 14 residues. The CDR3 nucleotides are TGCGCCAGTCGAGCCGAAACGGGGTACGGGGAGCTGTTTTTT. Encoded protein: CASRAETGYGELFF.

Of note for this clonotype: A read error may explain this, as a much larger clone is one base away. The rearrangement joins TRBV12-3 or TRBV12-4 to TRBJ2-1; the D is unclear. The DNA end is a closer match to TRBJ2-7, so the J assignment may be wrong. This CDR3 comprises 13 residues. This chain's CDR3 is CASSDWAYNEQYF. As DNA, the CDR3 is TGTGCCAGCTCTGACTGGGCCTACAATGAGCAGTACTTC.

This clonotype was picked up a small number of times. V is TRBV4-1 and J is TRBJ2-7; unclear D gene. CDR1 and CDR2 (germline): MGHRA, YSYEKL. This CDR3 contains 14 residues. Trimming pared 0 bases from V and 6 bases from J, leaving 12 bases between. DNA of the CDR3: TGCGCCAGCAGCCAAGAATCGAGCGTCACCGAGCAGTACTTC. It encodes CASSQESSVTEQYF.

This clonotype was seen a few times. The chain recombines TRBV12-3 or TRBV12-4 with TRBJ2-7; 8 bases map to TRBD1. The V gene end was trimmed by 2 bases and the J gene end by 2 bases; junction bases not matched to a gene: 5. The CDR3 runs to 15 residues. CDR3 residues: CASSLSLDRAYEQYF. DNA for the CDR3: TGTGCCAGCAGTTTATCCCTGGACAGGGCCTACGAGCAGTACTTC.

This clonotype was seen a handful of times. The chain is built from TRBV20-1 and TRBJ2-7; TRBD1 agrees at 8 bases. Germline V gene lookup returns CDR1 DFQATT and CDR2 SNEGSKA (reference sequence). J lost 3 bases, V lost 6 bases, and 10 bases had no gene match. This CDR3 has 14 residues. This chain's CDR3 is CSATGTGAHYEQYF. CDR3 in DNA: TGCAGTGCCACCGGGACAGGAGCCCACTACGAGCAGTACTTC.

This clonotype was counted only a few times. This chain connects TRBV28 to TRBJ2-7; D tentatively reads TRBD1 or TRBD2 (5 bases each). Per the germline V gene, CDR1 is MDHEN and CDR2 is SYDVKM. Trimming cost V 2 bases and J 3 bases, with 14 bases left between them. CDR3 length: 15 residues. For the CDR3, the DNA is TGTGCCAGCAGTTTACTCCCGGGACCTTACTACGAGCAGTACTTC. It specifies CASSLLPGPYYEQYF.

The genes are TRBV6-6 and TRBJ1-5, with D perhaps matching TRBD1 (6 bases). This CDR3 region has 14 residues. From germline, CDR1 is MNHNY and CDR2 SVGAGI (reference sequence). V lost 7 bases, J lost 6 bases, and 16 bases lay in between. CDR3 in amino acids: CASTFTGSGQPQHF. The CDR3 bases are TGTGCCAGCACTTTTACAGGGTCCGGTCAGCCCCAGCATTTT.

This clonotype came up a few times. The J gene is TRBJ1-2, the V gene TRBV28; D is undetermined. Germline-derived CDR1 and CDR2 are MDHEN and SYDVKM. The CDR3 is 16 amino acids. V was trimmed by 4 bases and J by 4 bases, leaving 19 bases between them. The chain's CDR3 is CASSSFADQDFYGYTF. In DNA, the CDR3 is TGTGCCAGCAGTTCCTTCGCGGACCAAGACTTCTATGGCTACACCTTC.

This clonotype was seen only once. Germline is not matched at one junction end, which may reflect a read error. The rearrangement joins TRBV9 to TRBJ2-3; D unclear. Germline V CDR1 and CDR2: SGDLS, YYNGEE. CDR3 length equals 14 residues. The CDR3 protein is CTSSVEAYADTQYF. The CDR3 DNA is TGTACCAGCAGCGTAGAGGCGTACGCAGATACGCAGTATTTT.

The chain is built from TRBV2 and TRBJ1-4, with D hard to call. CDR3 length equals 15 residues. CDR1 is SNHLY, CDR2 FYNNEI, per germline. V lost 4 bases to trimming and J lost 4 bases, with 13 bases between them. This CDR3 reads CASSAESPFNEKLFF. The CDR3 nucleotides are TGTGCCAGCAGTGCGGAGAGCCCTTTTAATGAAAAACTGTTTTTT.

This clonotype was seen a handful of times. This chain links TRBV7-2 with TRBJ2-7, with D tentatively TRBD1 (5 bases). This CDR3 region has 15 residues. The V and J ends lost 1 base and 1 base respectively, with 11 bases between them. CDR1 is SGHTA and CDR2 is FQGNSA in the germline V gene. The CDR3 loop is CASSLVTVPSYEQYF. CDR3 in DNA: TGTGCCAGCAGCTTAGTGACAGTACCTTCCTACGAGCAGTACTTC.

This clonotype was seen a few times. V usage is TRBV27 and J usage is TRBJ2-7; a possible D gene is TRBD1 (5 bases). The CDR3 is 14 amino acids. With 8 bases removed from V and 6 bases from J, the gap between germline ends came to 20 bases. Germline V lookup: CDR1 MNHEY, CDR2 SMNVEV (reference sequence). The CDR3 here is CASHRRRVMGEQYF. The CDR3 bases are TGTGCCAGCCACCGACGCAGGGTTATGGGCGAGCAGTACTTC.

V is TRBV4-1 and J is TRBJ1-2, with D possibly TRBD1 on 5 matching bases. Germline-derived CDR1 and CDR2 are MGHRA and YSYEKL. The CDR3 is made up of 16 amino acids. Between the trimmed V and J ends, which lost 2 bases and 8 bases, there was a span of 21 bases. CDR3 sequence reads: CASSQSPLLAGHGYTF. As DNA, the CDR3 is TGCGCCAGCAGCCAATCCCCCCTCTTGGCAGGGCACGGCTACACCTTC.

The chain recombines TRBV12-3 or TRBV12-4 with TRBJ1-2; TRBD1 might be the D (6 bases). This CDR3 spans 14 amino acids. V lost 3 bases to trimming and J lost 7 bases, with 15 bases between them. CDR3 coding DNA: TGTGCCAGCAGTTTTGGCAGGGGTCTCGCTGGCTACACCTTC. This encodes CASSFGRGLAGYTF.

The chain recombines TRBV20-1 with TRBJ1-2; D gene uncertain. CDR1 is DFQATT, CDR2 SNEGSKA, per germline (reference sequence). Trimming took off 0 bases at V and 0 bases at J, with 11 bases between the two ends. This CDR3 has 15 amino acids. The CDR3 is CSARDPHLPNYGYTF. For the CDR3, the DNA is TGCAGTGCTAGAGATCCCCACCTTCCTAACTATGGCTACACCTTC.

This clonotype turned up a few times. The chain employs TRBV29-1 and TRBJ1-1; D not resolved. Germline V lookup: CDR1 SQVTM, CDR2 ANQGSEA. The CDR3 has 11 residues. Deletions cut 7 bases from V and 6 bases from J, with 12 bases between. The CDR3 DNA is TGCAGCGCTGGCCCGGGATCTGAAGCTTTCTTT. This codes for CSAGPGSEAFF.

The chain has TRBV20-1 and TRBJ1-2; no firm D call. Germline V gene sequence: CDR1 DFQATT, CDR2 SNEGSKA (reference sequence). The germline V and J ends were trimmed by 2 bases and 2 bases, with 15 bases remaining between them. The CDR3 contains 15 residues. CDR3 nucleotides: TGCAGTGCTAGATCCACAGTTTCGAGAAACTATGGCTACACCTTC. Amino acids: CSARSTVSRNYGYTF.

The chain combines TRBV6-2 or TRBV6-3 with TRBJ2-6, with 10 bases that match TRBD1. This CDR3 spans 18 amino acids. V lost 6 bases to trimming and J lost 2 bases; unmatched junction nucleotides: 10. In germline, CDR1 is MNHEY, CDR2 SVGEGT. The chain's CDR3 is CASSLGQGKIAGANVLTF. The DNA for the CDR3 is TGTGCCAGCAGCTTGGGACAGGGGAAAATCGCTGGGGCCAACGTCCTGACTTTC.

The chain couples TRBV7-2 to TRBJ2-1, with 7 bases lining up with TRBD1. V lost 4 bases and J lost 4; bases outside the gene matches: 4. The V gene's germline CDR1 is SGHTA and CDR2 FQGNSA. The CDR3 covers 14 residues. The CDR3 sequence is CASSSSRGYNEQFF. The CDR3 region has the DNA TGTGCCAGCAGCTCCTCCAGGGGGTACAATGAGCAGTTCTTC.

This clonotype was seen just once. The chain carries TRBV7-2 and TRBJ1-6; no firm D call. Looked up from germline, CDR1 is SGHTA and CDR2 is FQGNSA. Trimming removed 2 bases from V and 9 bases from J, with 11 bases in between. The CDR3 loop spans 14 amino acids. CDR3 bases: TGTGCCAGCAGCTTACTAACTCTGGCTTCACCCCTCCACTTT. Amino acid sequence: CASSLLTLASPLHF.

The chain couples TRBV29-1 to TRBJ2-1, with TRBD2 matching 15 bases. J was trimmed by 7 bases and V by 4 bases; bases with no gene match: 5. This CDR3 has 15 residues. Germline V gene data show CDR1 as SQVTM and CDR2 as ANQGSEA. The CDR3 sequence is CSVVMGLAGGNEQFF. CDR3 nucleotide sequence: TGCAGCGTTGTCATGGGACTAGCGGGGGGTAATGAGCAGTTCTTC.

In this sample, this clonotype turned up a few times. The chain uses TRBV28 and TRBJ1-1; 8 bases match TRBD1. The V gene end was trimmed by 0 bases and the J gene end by 3 bases; junction bases not matched to a gene: 0. The CDR3 totals 14 residues. Per germline, CDR1 MDHEN and CDR2 SYDVKM. The CDR3 is CASSLWDRDTEAFF. DNA for the CDR3: TGTGCCAGCAGTTTATGGGACAGGGACACTGAAGCTTTCTTT.

This clonotype was recorded a few times. The V call is TRBV7-2, the J call TRBJ1-5; D not certain. This CDR3 is built from 15 residues. V lost 5 bases to trimming and J lost 3 bases, with 14 bases between them. Germline loops: CDR1 SGHTA, CDR2 FQGNSA. CDR3 coding DNA: TGTGCCAGCAGCACCGTCAGGAGTCCCAATCAGCCCCAGCATTTT. The encoded protein is CASSTVRSPNQPQHF.

This clonotype has a handful of counts. The chain combines TRBV7-8 with TRBJ2-2, with TRBD2 as a possible D gene (6 bases). There are 16 residues in the CDR3. CDR1 and CDR2 (germline): SGHVS, FQNEAQ. Trimming shortened V by 1 base and J by 8 bases, and 17 bases separated the two germline ends. CDR3 protein: CASSLVSVGGPGELFF. The CDR3 bases are TGTGCCAGCAGCTTAGTTTCCGTGGGGGGTCCGGGGGAGCTGTTTTTT.